The sequence of this T cell receptor (beta chain) was determined in a study of cytomegalovirus exposure and HLA in healthy donors. J gave up 3 bases and V 4 bases, and 3 bases lay outside the gene matches. CDR3 length: 13 residues. Germline V gene sequence: CDR1 SGHRS, CDR2 YFSETQ. Vbeta (60) and Jbeta (13) primers were used in the PCR. Method: immunoSEQ multiplex PCR; TCRdb's copy keeps in-frame clones and lacks some. The data show about 150,000 clones, with 65% to 85% seen just once and around 6% held by the top ten. This clone occurred once. The target antigen is unknown. General observations from the study: Roughly even sequencing depth across donors was the assumption behind the presence/absence analyses. Testing in vitro showed a few CMV-associated chains specific for CMV antigens. An analysis done earlier found most TCR beta V segments productive about 87% or about 30% of the time. Serostatus for CMV was the only available immune exposure information.

The chain joins TRBV5-1 to TRBJ2-5; TRBD2 matches 7 bases. The sequencing input was PBMCs. The sequence was collected from a woman aged 40 to 49 in good health and CMV-seropositive. The DNA for the CDR3 is TGCGCCAGCAGCCCTGCGGGAGAAGAGACCCAGTACTTC. Protein sequence: CASSPAGEETQYF.